Shown below are 15 T cell receptor beta chains from a single sample sequenced in a study of control samples from healthy donors and cancer patients. Repertoires were generated with immunoSEQ multiplex PCR, while TCRdb's copy carries only in-frame clones and drops some. Of tens of thousands of clones in the sample, around 83% were seen once. The material sequenced was PBMCs. Source of these receptors: a man in his sixties with colorectal cancer.

The V gene is TRBV20-1, the J gene TRBJ2-7, with D possibly TRBD1 on 5 matching bases. V was trimmed by 0 bases and J by 8 bases, leaving 8 bases between them. Germline V lookup: CDR1 DFQATT, CDR2 SNEGSKA (reference sequence). The CDR3 loop spans 11 amino acids. CDR3 loop: CSARDQGQQYF. CDR3 sequence (DNA): TGCAGTGCTAGAGATCAGGGTCAGCAGTACTTC.

This clone appeared a single time. The chain links TRBV12-3 or TRBV12-4 to TRBJ1-1; 11 nucleotides line up with TRBD1. The CDR3 extends over 13 amino acids. Unmatched junction bases numbered 5, after V lost 9 bases and J lost 5 bases. CDR3 sequence: CASVDRGRTEAFF. For the CDR3, the DNA is TGTGCCAGTGTGGACAGGGGGCGAACTGAAGCTTTCTTT.

The chain is built from TRBV5-1 and TRBJ2-6; TRBD2 is a possible D gene (6 bases). This CDR3 comprises 16 residues. V lost 3 bases and J lost 0, with 10 bases in between. Germline-derived CDR1 and CDR2 are SGHRS and YFSETQ. The CDR3, as DNA: TGCGCCAGCAGCTCCGGACTAAGCTCTGGGGCCAACGTCCTGACTTTC. It yields the protein CASSSGLSSGANVLTF.

The genes are TRBV2 and TRBJ1-5; a weak D match, TRBD1 (5 bases). From germline, CDR1 is SNHLY and CDR2 FYNNEI. The CDR3 is made up of 13 amino acids. Trimming pared 7 bases from V and 5 bases from J, leaving 12 bases between. CDR3 protein: CASMKGPYQPQHF. CDR3 nucleotide sequence: TGTGCCAGCATGAAGGGGCCGTATCAGCCCCAGCATTTT.

V is TRBV27 and J is TRBJ2-7, with 7 nucleotides matching TRBD1. With 5 bases clipped from V and 3 bases from J, the junction kept 13 bases outside the gene matches. This CDR3 is 16 amino acids long. In germline, CDR1 is MNHEY, CDR2 SMNVEV (reference sequence). The CDR3 reads CASSIDRDRIIYEQYF. The CDR3 DNA reads TGTGCCAGCAGTATCGACAGGGATAGGATTATCTACGAGCAGTACTTC.

A word on this clone: One end of the junction is discordant with germline, which a read error may explain. The V gene is TRBV10-3, the J gene TRBJ1-3; perhaps TRBD1 as D (5 bases). CDR1 ENHRY and CDR2 SYGVKD come from the germline V gene. The CDR3 loop spans 16 amino acids. CDR3 nucleotides: TGTGCCATCAGGCGCACCCAAGGGGACTCTGGAAACACCATGTATTTT. Translated: CAIRRTQGDSGNTMYF.

CDR3 in DNA: TGTGCCAGCAGCGTGACAGGGATGAACACTGAAGCTTTCTTT. This gives the protein CASSVTGMNTEAFF. The chain links TRBV9 to TRBJ1-1; TRBD1 matches 7 bases. V trimming: 2 bases; J trimming: 0 bases; junction bases outside the gene matches: 1. The CDR3 runs to 14 residues. Germline values: CDR1 SGDLS, CDR2 YYNGEE.

The chain has TRBV9 and TRBJ2-1, with 9 nucleotides matching TRBD2. Trimming at V came to 5 bases and at J to 6 bases, leaving 9 bases not matched to a gene. CDR3 length: 15 amino acids. In germline, CDR1 is SGDLS, CDR2 YYNGEE. DNA of the CDR3: TGTGCCAGCAGACGGGGCGGCGGGGGGGCCAATGAGCAGTTCTTC. As protein: CASRRGGGGANEQFF.

This chain links TRBV4-1 with TRBJ1-2, with D perhaps matching TRBD1 (6 bases). Looked up from germline, CDR1 is MGHRA and CDR2 is YSYEKL. The CDR3 length is 14 residues. V lost 5 bases and J 0 bases, leaving 10 bases between the germline ends. CDR3 in amino acids: CASSGRGANYGYTF. The CDR3 DNA sequence: TGCGCCAGCAGCGGCAGGGGAGCTAACTATGGCTACACCTTC.

The chain has TRBV5-1 and TRBJ1-1, with D tentatively TRBD1 (5 bases). Germline lookup yields CDR1 SGHRS and CDR2 YFSETQ. This CDR3 comprises 15 residues. Trimming shortened V by 1 base and J by 1 base, and 11 bases separated the two germline ends. Written as DNA, the CDR3 is TGCGCCAGCAGCTTGAGTGTCGGGGGGAACACTGAAGCTTTCTTT. This encodes CASSLSVGGNTEAFF.

The chain joins TRBV18 to TRBJ2-5, with D possibly TRBD2 on 6 matching bases. The germline V and J ends were trimmed by 6 bases and 5 bases, with 13 bases remaining between them. This CDR3 is built from 13 residues. Germline V gives CDR1 KGHSH, CDR2 LQKENI. Written as DNA, the CDR3 is TGTGCCAGCTCCGAGACTAGACTTGAGACCCAGTACTTC. It codes for CASSETRLETQYF.

This clone was counted once. The sample has other DNA sequences that encode this CDR3 too. The gene calls are TRBV12-3 or TRBV12-4 and TRBJ1-2; D is undetermined. Trimming removed 6 bases from V and 2 bases from J, with 7 bases in between. The length of the CDR3 is 12 residues. The CDR3 is CASSQANYGYTF. CDR3 nucleotides: TGTGCCAGCAGCCAAGCAAACTATGGCTACACCTTC.

The sample holds a few counts of this clone. The V and J genes are TRBV5-6 and TRBJ1-3, with D perhaps matching TRBD1 (5 bases). The CDR3 extends over 16 amino acids. Deletions cut 4 bases from V and 0 bases from J, with 14 bases between. Germline loops: CDR1 SGHDT, CDR2 YYEEEE. CDR3 nucleotide sequence: TGTGCCAGCAGCCACTTACGCGGGGGCTCTGGAAACACCATATATTTT. Residues: CASSHLRGGSGNTIYF.

V is TRBV25-1 and J is TRBJ1-1; TRBD1 is a possible D gene (5 bases). The CDR3 covers 12 residues. Trimming removed 7 bases from V and 4 bases from J, with 10 bases in between. Germline CDR1 and CDR2: MGHDK and SYGVNS. The CDR3 nucleotides are TGTGCCAGCATAGACAGCACCACTGAAGCTTTCTTT. Translating gives CASIDSTTEAFF. Filled out from reference TRBV25-1 and TRBJ1-1, the complete variable domain reads EADIYQTPRYLVIGTGKKITLECSQTMGHDKMYWYQQDPGMELHLIHYSYGVNSTEKGDLSSESTVSRIRTEHFPLTLESARPSHTSQYLCASIDSTTEAFFGQGTRLTVV.

The chain recombines TRBV5-4 with TRBJ1-2, with 10 nucleotides matching TRBD1. The V and J ends lost 0 bases and 5 bases, in that order; junction bases with no gene match: 7. The CDR3 runs 16 residues. The germline V gene has CDR1 SGHNT and CDR2 YYREEE (reference sequence). The DNA of the CDR3 is TGTGCCAGCAGCTTGGGGGCGGACAGGGGGGGGTATGGCTACACCTTC. Translated: CASSLGADRGGYGYTF.